Included here is one TCR beta chain sequence, with context. Its antigen is unidentified. The data stem from a study of cytomegalovirus exposure and HLA in healthy donors. Study-wide background: Genotyping of more than 300 donors showed that 80% to 85% belonged to the Caucasian-associated ancestry cluster.

Findings and caveats of the study: The study carried out a later analysis of TCR beta sequences. It associated roughly 17,000 of them with specific HLA alleles at a false discovery rate of 0.05. Cytomegalovirus-associated TCR beta chains were listed, numbering roughly 150. TCR beta chain V- and J-gene trimming was linked, in a later analysis, to a missense variant in DCLRE1C.

PCR involved 60 Vbeta and 13 Jbeta primers. Using immunoSEQ multiplex PCR, the repertoire was profiled, and TCRdb retains in-frame clones only, with some absent. The sample table sets out tens of thousands of clones. The CDR3 sequence is 14 residues long. With 5 bases removed from V and 5 bases from J, the gap between germline ends came to 16 bases. CDR1 is SGHNT, CDR2 YENEEA, per germline. The chain employs TRBV11-3 and TRBJ2-7, with D maybe TRBD1 (7 bases). The sample consisted of PBMCs. This sequence originates from a woman younger than 45 in good health and CMV-seronegative. The CDR3 is CASSPAGQRNEQYF. The CDR3, as DNA: TGTGCCAGCAGCCCCGCGGGACAGAGAAACGAGCAGTACTTC.